This T cell receptor (beta chain) was observed in a study of shared clonotypes between healthy human individuals. Whole-study results and caveats: Sample collection involved blood only; tissue repertoires are likely different.

Assay: immunoSEQ multiplex PCR; the TCRdb copy retains only in-frame clones and omits some. The sample holds roughly 500,000 clones; more than 75% are singletons and the top ten take about 11%. This CDR3 comprises 16 residues. The germline V gene encodes CDR1 MDHEN and CDR2 SYDVKM. V was pared by 3 bases and J by 5 bases, with 17 bases between. About this clone: Its antigen is as yet unknown.

The rearrangement joins TRBV28 to TRBJ1-5, with D tentatively TRBD1 (5 bases). The sequence was collected from a woman aged 40 to 50 in good health. Some clones in this sample may be carry-over from other donors' samples. The material sequenced was PBMCs. The CDR3 loop is CASSFLETASHQPQHF. In DNA form, the CDR3 reads TGTGCCAGCAGTTTTTTAGAGACAGCGAGCCATCAGCCCCAGCATTTT.